The source of this TCR beta chain is a study of OX40 agonist ivuxolimab in advanced cancers. Peripheral blood came from all dose cohorts at three timepoints. The CDR3 totals 16 residues. V lost 3 bases and J lost 8; bases outside the gene matches: 9. CDR1 is SGHDT, CDR2 YYEEEE, per germline. Data came from immunoSEQ multiplex PCR; TCRdb stores just in-frame clones and leaves some out. The sample carries 97,000 or so clones, 90% recorded once. The gene calls are TRBV5-6 and TRBJ2-1, with 12 bases fitting TRBD2. Sequenced here: CD4+ or CD8+ T cells sorted from blood, sampled in a trial of the OX40 agonist ivuxolimab. This sequence originates from an adult with an advanced solid tumor such as melanoma, head and neck, liver or kidney cancer. The CDR3: CASSSPTSGGFYEQFF. As DNA, the CDR3 is TGTGCCAGCAGCTCCCCAACTAGCGGGGGGTTCTATGAGCAGTTCTTC.